This T cell receptor (beta chain) was retrieved from a study of naive and memory T cell subsets. Study findings and constraints: Delayed type IV hypersensitivity infiltration was taken to explain higher tuberculin-site TCR counts. Potentially, T cell activation and differentiation skew this RNA-based measurement.

Treatment specified: skin biopsy from PPD injection site in Mantoux-positive individual. The library had UMIs added by 3' ligation of an oligonucleotide to TCR cDNA. Notes on this clonotype: The antigen remains unidentified. A read error may be the cause here, since a much bigger clone is one base away.

Amplification of ligated cDNA took four PCR rounds with SP2 and nested alpha and beta constant primers. Via MiXCR, TCRdb re-called the UMI-ligation and nested PCR reads, giving one row per CDR3 protein. The profile shows around 30,000 distinct CDR3 sequences, about 6.9% of them singletons. This sequence originates from an adult in good health. Source: skin, taken from a tuberculin skin test site.

CDR3 DNA sequence: TGTGCCGGCAGCTCGGGACGGCAAGAGACCCAGTACTTC. Residues: CAGSSGRQETQYF. This chain joins TRBV7-8 and TRBJ2-5; D may match TRBD1 or TRBD2 (5 bases each). Germline V gene lookup returns CDR1 SGHVS and CDR2 FQNEAQ. CDR3 length: 13 amino acids.